A single sample gave rise to the 12 T cell receptor beta chains below, sequenced in a study of regulatory T cells in long-lasting Graves disease. This sample's time point: persistent/refractory GD, antithyroid drugs over 5 years with positive TRAb. There was RNA extracted from PBMCs, and the TCR library was made from it. Arm-PCR of CDR3 regions and iRepertoire HTBI primers were the basis on which TCR beta libraries were built. TCRdb used MiXCR to reprocess the multiplex PCR reads, holding one entry per CDR3 protein. The table shows 600,000 to 850,000 distinct CDR3 sequences, with approximately 29% occurring only once. The specimen was peripheral blood mononuclear cells (PBMCs), collected when the disease was refractory, from a patient treated with antithyroid drugs. Receptor source: a female donor with Graves disease.

This clonotype was observed at least ten times. The chain has TRBV2 and TRBJ1-1; D is perhaps TRBD1 (6 bases). Trimming took off 6 bases at V and 1 base at J, with 12 bases between the two ends. The CDR3 is 14 residues long. Germline lookup yields CDR1 SNHLY and CDR2 FYNNEI. The CDR3: CASSWTAPNTEAFF. Here the CDR3 DNA reads TGTGCCAGCAGCTGGACAGCACCGAACACTGAAGCTTTCTTT.

This clonotype occurred a few times. The chain has TRBV7-2 and TRBJ1-5; weak D call: TRBD1 (5 bases). CDR1 is SGHTA and CDR2 is FQGNSA in the germline V gene. This CDR3 is built from 14 residues. The V and J ends lost 5 bases and 5 bases respectively, with 13 bases between them. This chain's CDR3 is CASSRGGEDQPQHF. CDR3 nucleotide sequence: TGTGCCAGCAGCCGCGGGGGGGAGGATCAGCCCCAGCATTTT.

The chain links TRBV5-1 to TRBJ2-7; the D gene is possibly TRBD2 (5 bases). Germline CDR1 and CDR2: SGHRS and YFSETQ. CDR3 length: 12 residues. Trimming cost V 4 bases and J 5 bases, with 10 bases left between them. In nucleotides, the CDR3 is TGCGCCAGCAGCGCCGGACTGCACGAGCAGTACTTC. Encoded protein: CASSAGLHEQYF.

In nucleotides, the CDR3 is TGTGCCAGAACATCGGGCAGGCGGAACTATGGCTACACCTTC. This gives the protein CARTSGRRNYGYTF. The gene calls are TRBV27 and TRBJ1-2; D is uncertain. The germline V gene has CDR1 MNHEY and CDR2 SMNVEV (reference sequence). V gave up 9 bases and J gave up 2 bases, with 16 bases separating them. The CDR3 loop spans 14 amino acids.

The chain joins TRBV24-1 to TRBJ1-1; 7 positions match TRBD1. Trimming cost V 2 bases and J 0 bases; bases outside gene matches: 11. Germline assignment: CDR1 KGHDR and CDR2 SFDVKD. There are 18 residues in the CDR3. In DNA form, the CDR3 reads TGTGCCACCAGTGATTCGGCCCAAGGGGACAGCATGAACACTGAAGCTTTCTTT. It encodes CATSDSAQGDSMNTEAFF.

This clonotype was seen a handful of times. The rearrangement joins TRBV6-4 to TRBJ2-7, with D perhaps being TRBD1 or TRBD2 (6 bases each). This CDR3 comprises 14 residues. With 8 bases removed from V and 7 bases from J, the gap between germline ends came to 21 bases. Per germline, CDR1 MRHNA and CDR2 SNTAGT. Here the CDR3 DNA reads TGTGCCAGCCGAGAGAGGGGGGCGCTTCCTGAGCAGTACTTC. Protein product: CASRERGALPEQYF.

This clonotype was seen a few times. Here the CDR3 reads CASSAGLGDEKLFF. In DNA form, the CDR3 reads TGTGCCAGCAGCGCGGGGTTGGGTGATGAAAAACTGTTTTTT. The rearrangement uses TRBV28 and TRBJ1-4, with D unresolved. This CDR3 has 14 amino acids. V gave up 6 bases and J gave up 6 bases, with 14 bases separating them. Germline V gene lookup returns CDR1 MDHEN and CDR2 SYDVKM.

A few counts support this clonotype. This chain joins TRBV6-1 and TRBJ1-6, with 7 positions matching TRBD1. Germline lookup yields CDR1 MNHNS and CDR2 SASEGT. This CDR3 comprises 12 residues. V dropped 8 bases and J dropped 10; count of bases not matched to a gene: 5. This chain's CDR3 is CASRDSHSPLHF. The CDR3 DNA reads TGTGCCAGCCGGGACAGTCACTCACCCCTCCACTTT.

The chain employs TRBV7-9 and TRBJ2-7, with 8 bases aligning to TRBD1. The ends lost 2 bases at V and 5 bases at J; junction bases unmatched: 8. From germline, CDR1 is SEHNR and CDR2 FQNEAQ (reference sequence). This CDR3 is 15 amino acids long. CDR3 DNA: TGTGCCAGCAGCTTATCGGCAGGGGGCCCCGACGAGCAGTACTTC. This gives the protein CASSLSAGGPDEQYF.

This clonotype was observed a handful of times. The genes are TRBV11-2 and TRBJ1-1; possible D gene TRBD1, 5 bases. The ends were cut back, 0 bases at V and 3 bases at J, with 11 bases in the middle. This CDR3 spans 15 amino acids. The germline CDR1 and CDR2 sequences are SGHAT and FQNNGV. CDR3 amino acids: CASSLEGTAYTEAFF. The CDR3 DNA reads TGTGCCAGCAGCTTAGAGGGGACTGCCTACACTGAAGCTTTCTTT.

This clonotype has more than one count but fewer than ten. The chain carries TRBV10-3 and TRBJ2-7; 7 bases map to TRBD1. Germline CDR1 is ENHRY and CDR2 is SYGVKD. The CDR3 has 13 residues. With 6 bases clipped from V and 2 bases from J, the junction kept 4 bases outside the gene matches. This CDR3 reads CAIRPDRAYEQYF. For the CDR3, the DNA is TGTGCCATCAGACCAGACAGGGCCTACGAGCAGTACTTC.

The gene calls are TRBV5-1 and TRBJ1-1; D may be TRBD1 (5 bases). V was pared by 4 bases and J by 8 bases, with 9 bases between. Germline V gives CDR1 SGHRS, CDR2 YFSETQ. CDR3 length equals 11 residues. CDR3 sequence reads: CASSIRGEAFF. The DNA for the CDR3 is TGCGCCAGCAGCATCCGGGGGGAAGCTTTCTTT.